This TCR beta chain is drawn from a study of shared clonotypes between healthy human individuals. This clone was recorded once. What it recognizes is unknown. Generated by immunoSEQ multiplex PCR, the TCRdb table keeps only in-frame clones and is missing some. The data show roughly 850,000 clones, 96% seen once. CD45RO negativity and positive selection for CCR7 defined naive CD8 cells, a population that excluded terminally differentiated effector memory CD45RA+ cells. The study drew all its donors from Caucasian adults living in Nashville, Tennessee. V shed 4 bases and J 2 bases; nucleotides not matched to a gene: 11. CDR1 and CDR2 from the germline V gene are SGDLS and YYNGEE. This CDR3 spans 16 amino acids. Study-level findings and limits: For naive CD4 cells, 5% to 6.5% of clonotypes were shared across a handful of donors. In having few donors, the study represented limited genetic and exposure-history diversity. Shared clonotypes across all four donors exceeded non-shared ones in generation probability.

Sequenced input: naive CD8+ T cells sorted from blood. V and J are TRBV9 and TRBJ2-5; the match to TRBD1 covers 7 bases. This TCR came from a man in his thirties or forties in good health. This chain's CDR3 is CASSTRTGTLQETQYF. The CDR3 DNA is TGTGCCAGCAGCACCCGGACAGGCACCTTACAAGAGACCCAGTACTTC.